This TCR beta chain was recovered during a study of shared T cell receptors in the human thymus. The protocol was immunoSEQ multiplex PCR, while the TCRdb copy is restricted to in-frame clones and leaves out a portion. The sample records hundreds of thousands of clones, more than 75% being singletons. With V trimmed by 1 base and J by 8 bases, 6 bases remained unmatched. CDR3 length: 13 residues. Germline V gene sequence: CDR1 GTSNPN, CDR2 SVGIG (reference sequence). This sample also belongs to another study, concerning human thymus T cells. That paper adds: The thymus tissue came from resections taken during corrective heart surgery. Thymic and blood repertoires appeared to carry a bias in their V and J gene usage. Unrelated individuals were reported by related research to share highly overlapping thymic repertoires.

The sequence derives from a boy in the first two years of life with a congenital heart defect. Input material: thymocytes. J is TRBJ1-2 and V is TRBV30, with 8 bases that match TRBD1. The CDR3 coding sequence is TGTGCCTGGAGTGGGACAGGGATTGGGGGCTACACCTTC. Translated, it gives CAWSGTGIGGYTF. Full variable domain (rest looked up from reference TRBV30 and TRBJ1-2): SQTIHQWPATLVQPVGSPLSLECTVEGTSNPNLYWYRQAAGRGLQLLFYSVGIGQISSEVPQNLSASRPQDRQFILSSKKLLLSDSGFYLCAWSGTGIGGYTFGSGTRLTVV.